The 9 T cell receptor beta chains below come from one sample, sequenced in a study of T cells in women clearing cervical HPV infection. Libraries were prepared by immunoSEQ multiplex PCR; TCRdb keeps only in-frame clonotypes and omits some of them. Across roughly 30,000 clones, the top ten clones capture around 21% of the sample. Material: blood buffy coat. The receptors were gathered from a woman aged 18 to 75 with a cervical HPV16 infection that either progressed to CIN3+ or cleared (not recorded which).

In regard to this clone: The missing CDR3 end, 3 residues past where the read stops, is filled in from the germline J gene. This rearrangement joins TRBV19 to TRBJ1-3; possibly TRBD1 for D (5 bases). This CDR3 is built from 14 residues. Trimming pared 8 bases from V and 2 bases from J, leaving 13 bases between. CDR1 and CDR2 from the germline V gene are LNHDA and SQIVND (reference sequence). This chain's CDR3 is CASESRTTGNTIYF. Partial CDR3 DNA: TGTGCCAGTGAATCCCGGACAACTGGAAACACC.

With regard to this clone: The read stops 3 residues short of the end of the CDR3; the missing end is completed from the germline J gene. This chain links TRBV5-1 with TRBJ2-1, with unresolved D. The CDR3 is 15 residues long. Trimming cost V 1 base and J 1 base, with 9 bases left between them. CDR1 is SGHRS and CDR2 is YFSETQ in the germline V gene. The part of the CDR3 DNA that was read is TGCGCCAGCAGCTTGACGGCAGGTTCCTACAATGAG. Translating gives CASSLTAGSYNE. The complete CDR3 protein is CASSLTAGSYNEQFF.

Of note for this clone: The read comes to an end 3 residues before the CDR3 does, leaving the germline J gene to fill in the end. The chain employs TRBV5-1 and TRBJ2-2; 10 bases agree with TRBD2. CDR3 length: 16 amino acids. Germline CDR1 is SGHRS and CDR2 is YFSETQ. With 4 bases clipped from V and 5 bases from J, the junction kept 8 bases outside the gene matches. The CDR3 protein is CASSGTSGTGTGELFF. The CDR3 bases that were read are TGCGCCAGCAGCGGCACTAGCGGGACGGGGACCGGGGAG.

Regarding this clone: The read is 3 residues too short to cover the CDR3 end, so that end is filled in from the germline J gene. The rearrangement links TRBV2 to TRBJ2-5, with 9 bases identical to TRBD1. Germline CDR1 and CDR2: SNHLY and FYNNEI. J gave up 5 bases and V 7 bases, and 8 bases lay outside the gene matches. The CDR3 consists of 14 residues. CDR3 sequence: CASTSTGGMETQYF. CDR3 DNA (partial): TGTGCCAGCACCTCGACAGGGGGTATGGAGACC.

As concerns this clone: The CDR3 end falls 3 residues outside the read, so it is completed with the germline J gene. The chain employs TRBV11-2 and TRBJ2-2; D remains unclear. The germline gives CDR1 SGHAT, CDR2 FQNNGV. Trimming shortened V by 7 bases and J by 9 bases, and 9 bases separated the two germline ends. This CDR3 spans 11 amino acids. The CDR3 sequence: CASIYSWELFF. The DNA read from the CDR3 is TGTGCCAGCATCTATTCTTGGGAG.

Concerning this clone: The CDR3 end lies 3 residues beyond the end of the read and is filled in from the germline J gene. The gene calls are TRBV20-1 and TRBJ1-1; 9 nucleotides line up with TRBD1. V gave up 1 base and J gave up 2 bases; unmatched junction bases: 2. The CDR3 totals 14 residues. CDR1 is DFQATT, CDR2 SNEGSKA, per germline (reference sequence). Incomplete CDR3 DNA: TGCAGTGCTAGAGGGGGACAGGGAAACACTGAA. Protein product: CSARGGQGNTE. The full CDR3 protein is CSARGGQGNTEAFF.

To note about this clone: The read gets to within 3 residues of the CDR3 end, and the germline J gene fills in the rest. The rearrangement uses TRBV29-1 and TRBJ2-3; the D gene is possibly TRBD1 (7 bases). V gave up 3 bases and J gave up 3 bases, with 22 bases separating them. Germline CDR1 reads SQVTM; CDR2 reads ANQGSEA. The CDR3 runs 17 residues. CDR3 residues: CSVELRPQAGGTDTQYF. The CDR3 DNA, read in part, is TGCAGCGTTGAGTTGCGGCCACAAGCAGGGGGGACAGATACG.

A remark on this clone: The read terminates 3 residues before the CDR3 end, so the remaining end is supplied by the germline J gene. The chain links TRBV18 to TRBJ1-2, with 9 bases identical to TRBD1. The CDR3 spans 15 residues. Germline V gene sequence: CDR1 KGHSH, CDR2 LQKENI. The CDR3: CASSPTGGYGDDYTF. Partial CDR3 DNA: TGTGCCAGCTCACCTACAGGGGGCTATGGCGATGAC.

Worth noting for this clone: The DNA ends 3 residues before the CDR3 does, and the rest of the CDR3 is filled in from the germline J gene. The genes are TRBV7-2 and TRBJ1-2, with D perhaps matching TRBD1 (6 bases). The germline V and J ends were trimmed by 5 bases and 7 bases, with 20 bases remaining between them. CDR3 length: 15 amino acids. Per the germline V gene, CDR1 is SGHTA and CDR2 is FQGNSA. Incomplete CDR3 DNA: TGTGCCAGCAGCACCCAAACAGGGTCTGGCAGTGGC. This translates into CASSTQTGSGSG. The complete CDR3 reads CASSTQTGSGSGYTF.